The rows below give T cell receptor beta chains drawn from one sample of a study of blood T cell repertoires in COVID-19. Assay used: immunoSEQ multiplex PCR; TCRdb lists only in-frame clones, some missing. The sample has tens of thousands of clones; approximately 81% are singletons. The sequenced sample was PBMCs or T cells enriched from blood (not recorded which). All receptors come from a woman aged 40-49 years with acute COVID-19. Each CDR3 is given without its conserved first and last residue.

j_call v_call cdr3_aa
TRBJ1-1 TRBV10-3 AISGTGQGNTEAF
TRBJ1-2 TRBV7-8 ASSLMVRGQGAGYT
TRBJ2-2 TRBV24-1 ATSGPGQGKGDTGELF
TRBJ1-4 TRBV6-5 ASLGPGRVNEKLF
TRBJ1-1 TRBV2 ASSVTGGRVGGAF
TRBJ2-7 TRBV3-1/TRBV3-2 ASSQDGTGNRQY
TRBJ2-5 TRBV28 ASRARLAGQETQY
TRBJ2-2 TRBV13 ASSVEQVTGELF
TRBJ2-1 TRBV5-1 ASSVLAGIHNEQF
TRBJ2-5 TRBV7-8 AGAYSGGLQETQY
TRBJ1-6 TRBV14 ASSQDTGTGGSPLH
TRBJ1-6 TRBV4-1 ASSQRTGETQSSYNSPLH
TRBJ1-2 TRBV10-1 ASRTRTDYGYT
TRBJ1-1 TRBV7-2 ASSTTGGRGEAF
TRBJ1-2 TRBV27 ASSLSETGGRYGYT
TRBJ2-2 TRBV2 ASSQTVANTGELF
TRBJ2-1 TRBV12-2 ASRFRTSGGINEQF
TRBJ2-2 TRBV5-6 ASRLQTGGADTGELF
TRBJ1-4 TRBV5-1 ASSLDRGREKLF
TRBJ1-2 TRBV21-1 ASKGIQGAAGYT
TRBJ2-1 TRBV27 ASSVGGLHNEQF
TRBJ1-2 TRBV5-1 ASREGQGVNYGYT
TRBJ2-5 TRBV9 ASSVASRGGSQETQY
TRBJ2-7 TRBV7-2 ASSYGGLLYEQY
TRBJ1-2 TRBV5-1 ASSETGNYGYT
TRBJ1-6 TRBV18 ASSLGTGSNSPLH
TRBJ1-1 TRBV10-3 AISQKMNTEAF
TRBJ2-5 TRBV10-3 AISQGNQETQY
TRBJ1-6 TRBV14 ASSERTGADSPLH
TRBJ2-7 TRBV14 ASSQGSGRASEQY